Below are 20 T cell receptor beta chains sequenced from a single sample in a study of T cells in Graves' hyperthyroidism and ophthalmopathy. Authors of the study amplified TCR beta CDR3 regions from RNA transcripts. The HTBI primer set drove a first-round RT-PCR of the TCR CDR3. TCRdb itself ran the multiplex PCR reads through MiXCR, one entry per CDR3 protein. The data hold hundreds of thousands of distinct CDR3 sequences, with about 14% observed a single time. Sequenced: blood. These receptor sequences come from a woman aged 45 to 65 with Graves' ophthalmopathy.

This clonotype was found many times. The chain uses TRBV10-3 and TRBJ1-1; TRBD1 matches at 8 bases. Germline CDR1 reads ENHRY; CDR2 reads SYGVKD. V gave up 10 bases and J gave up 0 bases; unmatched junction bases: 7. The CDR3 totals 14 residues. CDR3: CATGQGVLNTEAFF. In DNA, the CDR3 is TGTGCCACCGGACAGGGAGTGTTGAACACTGAAGCTTTCTTT.

CDR3 DNA sequence: TGTGCCAGCAGCTTGTACTCGGGCTTGGGAAACACCATATATTTT. Its protein is CASSLYSGLGNTIYF. The chain carries TRBV5-4 and TRBJ1-3; no clear D. This CDR3 spans 15 amino acids. CDR1 and CDR2 (germline): SGHNT, YYREEE (reference sequence). Between the trimmed V and J ends, which lost 1 base and 4 bases, there was a span of 12 bases.

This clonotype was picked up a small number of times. The CDR3, as DNA: TGTGCCATCTCGACGCAACCGACTAGCGCTCACAAAAACATTCAGTACTTC. It specifies CAISTQPTSAHKNIQYF. V and J are TRBV10-3 and TRBJ2-4, with 8 bases that match TRBD2. CDR1 is ENHRY and CDR2 is SYGVKD in the germline V gene. The CDR3 has 17 residues. V shed 8 bases and J 3 bases; nucleotides not matched to a gene: 15.

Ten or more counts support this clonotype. CDR3 protein: CASSSASKTSGLTDTQYF. In DNA, the CDR3 is TGTGCCAGCAGTTCGGCTTCAAAGACTAGCGGGTTGACAGATACGCAGTATTTT. The chain has TRBV27 and TRBJ2-3, with TRBD2 matching over 10 bases. Trimming cost V 4 bases and J 3 bases; bases outside gene matches: 13. The CDR3 consists of 18 residues. Germline lookup yields CDR1 MNHEY and CDR2 SMNVEV (reference sequence).

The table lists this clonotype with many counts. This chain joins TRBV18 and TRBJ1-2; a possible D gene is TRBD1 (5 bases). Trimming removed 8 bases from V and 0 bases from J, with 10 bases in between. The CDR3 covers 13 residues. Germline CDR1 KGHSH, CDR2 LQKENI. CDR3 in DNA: TGTGCCAGCGCGCAGGGTTCTAACTATGGCTACACCTTC. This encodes CASAQGSNYGYTF.

In DNA form, the CDR3 reads TGTGCCAGCCTACTAAGTCCCGCCTACGAGCAGTACTTC. Its protein product is CASLLSPAYEQYF. The rearrangement links TRBV28 to TRBJ2-7; no definite D call. V was shortened by 8 bases and J by 2 bases, with 13 bases between the two germline ends. This CDR3 has 13 amino acids. In germline, CDR1 is MDHEN, CDR2 SYDVKM.

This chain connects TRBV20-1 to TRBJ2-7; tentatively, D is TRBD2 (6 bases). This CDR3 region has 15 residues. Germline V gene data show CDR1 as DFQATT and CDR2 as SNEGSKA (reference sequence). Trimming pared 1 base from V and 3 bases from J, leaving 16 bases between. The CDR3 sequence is CSARAHGTQNYEQYF. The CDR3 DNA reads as TGCAGTGCTAGAGCACACGGGACTCAGAACTACGAGCAGTACTTC.

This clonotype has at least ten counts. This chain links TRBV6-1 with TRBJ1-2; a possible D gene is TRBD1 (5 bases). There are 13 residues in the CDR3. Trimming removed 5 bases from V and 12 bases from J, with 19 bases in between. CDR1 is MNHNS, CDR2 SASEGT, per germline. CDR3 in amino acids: CASSSVYGDPNTF. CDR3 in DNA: TGTGCCAGCAGTTCGGTATACGGGGACCCCAACACCTTC.

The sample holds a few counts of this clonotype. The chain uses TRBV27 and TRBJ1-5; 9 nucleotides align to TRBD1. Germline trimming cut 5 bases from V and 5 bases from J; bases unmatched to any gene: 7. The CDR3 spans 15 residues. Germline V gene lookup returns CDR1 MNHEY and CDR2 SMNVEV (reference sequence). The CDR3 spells CASSLNRGQDQPQHF. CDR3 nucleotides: TGTGCCAGCAGTCTTAACAGGGGGCAGGATCAGCCCCAGCATTTT.

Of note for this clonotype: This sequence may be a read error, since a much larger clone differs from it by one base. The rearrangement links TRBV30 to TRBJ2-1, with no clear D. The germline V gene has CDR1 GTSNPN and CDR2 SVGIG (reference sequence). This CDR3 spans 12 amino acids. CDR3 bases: TGTGCCTGGGGGGATACAAACAATGAGCGGTTCTTC. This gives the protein CAWGDTNNERFF.

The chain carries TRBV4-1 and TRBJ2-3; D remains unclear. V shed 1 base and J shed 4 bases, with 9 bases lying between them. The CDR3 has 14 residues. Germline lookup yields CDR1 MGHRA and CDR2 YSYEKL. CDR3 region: CASSQVVVADTQYF. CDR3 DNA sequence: TGCGCCAGCAGCCAAGTAGTGGTGGCAGATACGCAGTATTTT.

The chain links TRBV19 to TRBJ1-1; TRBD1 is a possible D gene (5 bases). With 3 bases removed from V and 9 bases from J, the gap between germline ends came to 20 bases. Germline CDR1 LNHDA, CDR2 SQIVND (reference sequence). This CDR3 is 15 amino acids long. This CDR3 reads CASSIRSGQAAKAFF. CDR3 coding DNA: TGTGCCAGTAGTATTCGGTCGGGGCAGGCGGCGAAAGCTTTCTTT. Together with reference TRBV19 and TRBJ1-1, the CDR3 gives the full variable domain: DGGITQSPKYLFRKEGQNVTLSCEQNLNHDAMYWYRQDPGQGLRLIYYSQIVNDFQKGDIAEGYSVSREKKESFPLTVTSAQKNPTAFYLCASSIRSGQAAKAFFGQGTRLTVV.

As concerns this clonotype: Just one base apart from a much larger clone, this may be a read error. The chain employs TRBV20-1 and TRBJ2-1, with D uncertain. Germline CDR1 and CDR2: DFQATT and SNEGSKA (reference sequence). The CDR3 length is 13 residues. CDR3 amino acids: CSARGRAYSEQFF. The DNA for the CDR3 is TGCAGTGCTAGAGGTAGGGCTTACAGTGAGCAGTTCTTC.

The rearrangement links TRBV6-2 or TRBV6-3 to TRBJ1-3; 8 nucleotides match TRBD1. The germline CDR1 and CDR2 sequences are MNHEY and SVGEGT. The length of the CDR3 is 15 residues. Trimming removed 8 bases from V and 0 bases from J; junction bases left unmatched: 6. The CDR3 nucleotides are TGTGCCAGCGGACAGGGAATTAGCTCTGGAAACACCATATATTTT. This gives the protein CASGQGISSGNTIYF.

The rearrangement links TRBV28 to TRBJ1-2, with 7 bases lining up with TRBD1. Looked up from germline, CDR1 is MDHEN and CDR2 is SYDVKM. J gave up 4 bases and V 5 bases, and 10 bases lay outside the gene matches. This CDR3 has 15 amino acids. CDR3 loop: CASSLTGTAIYGYTF. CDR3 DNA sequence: TGTGCCAGCAGTCTGACCGGGACAGCAATCTATGGCTACACCTTC.

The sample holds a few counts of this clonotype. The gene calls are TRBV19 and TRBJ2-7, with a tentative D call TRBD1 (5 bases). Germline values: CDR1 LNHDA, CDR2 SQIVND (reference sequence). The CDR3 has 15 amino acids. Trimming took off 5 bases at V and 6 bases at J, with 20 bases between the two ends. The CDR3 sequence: CASSPNRQGVGEQYF. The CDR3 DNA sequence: TGTGCCAGTAGTCCAAACAGGCAAGGAGTTGGCGAGCAGTACTTC.

The CDR3 is CASSFRTSGISTDTQYF. The CDR3 region has the DNA TGTGCCAGCAGCTTCCGGACTAGCGGGATAAGCACAGATACGCAGTATTTT. The genes are TRBV7-2 and TRBJ2-3; 12 bases map to TRBD2. CDR1 SGHTA and CDR2 FQGNSA come from the germline V gene. V shed 3 bases, J shed 0 bases, and the junction held 4 bases outside the gene matches. This CDR3 is 17 amino acids long.

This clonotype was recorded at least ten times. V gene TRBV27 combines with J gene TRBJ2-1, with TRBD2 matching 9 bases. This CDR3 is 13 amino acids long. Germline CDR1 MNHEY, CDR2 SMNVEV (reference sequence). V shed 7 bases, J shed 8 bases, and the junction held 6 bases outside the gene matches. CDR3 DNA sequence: TGTGCCAGCACTAGCGGGAATAACTATGAGCAGTTCTTC. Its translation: CASTSGNNYEQFF.

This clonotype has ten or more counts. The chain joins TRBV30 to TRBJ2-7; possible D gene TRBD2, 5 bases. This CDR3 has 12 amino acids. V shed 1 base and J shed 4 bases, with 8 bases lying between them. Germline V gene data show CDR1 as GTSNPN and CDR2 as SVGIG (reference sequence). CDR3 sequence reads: CAWSGGGYEQYF. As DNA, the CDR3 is TGTGCCTGGAGTGGTGGCGGGTACGAGCAGTACTTC. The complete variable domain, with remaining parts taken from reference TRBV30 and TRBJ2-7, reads SQTIHQWPATLVQPVGSPLSLECTVEGTSNPNLYWYRQAAGRGLQLLFYSVGIGQISSEVPQNLSASRPQDRQFILSSKKLLLSDSGFYLCAWSGGGYEQYFGPGTRLTVT.

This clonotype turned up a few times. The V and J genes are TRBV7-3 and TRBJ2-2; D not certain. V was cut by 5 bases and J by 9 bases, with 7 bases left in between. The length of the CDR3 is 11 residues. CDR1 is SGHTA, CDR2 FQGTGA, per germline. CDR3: CASSLGWELFF. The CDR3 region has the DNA TGTGCCAGCAGCCTCGGGTGGGAGCTGTTTTTT.